The 4 T cell receptor beta chains below come from one sample, sequenced in a study of OX40 agonist ivuxolimab in advanced cancers. Method: immunoSEQ multiplex PCR; TCRdb's copy keeps in-frame clones and lacks some. The sample lists about 90,000 clones, 75% to 95% occurring once. The specimen was CD4+ or CD8+ T cells sorted from blood, collected in a trial of the OX40 agonist ivuxolimab. These receptors were obtained from an adult with an advanced solid tumor such as melanoma, head and neck, liver or kidney cancer.

The chain links TRBV10-2 to TRBJ1-1; D not certain. V was shortened by 8 bases and J by 1 base, with 11 bases between the two germline ends. Germline loops: CDR1 WSHSY, CDR2 SAAADI. The CDR3 extends over 13 amino acids. CDR3 in amino acids: CASGREGNTEAFF. CDR3 nucleotides: TGCGCCAGCGGTAGGGAGGGGAACACTGAAGCTTTCTTT.

The chain joins TRBV6-6 to TRBJ1-5; 8 bases fit TRBD1. This CDR3 region has 15 residues. Unmatched junction bases numbered 10, after V lost 6 bases and J lost 6 bases. Looked up from germline, CDR1 is MNHNY and CDR2 is SVGAGI (reference sequence). The DNA of the CDR3 is TGTGCCAGCAGCAAAGGACAGGGTATGGGTCAGCCCCAGCATTTT. It translates to CASSKGQGMGQPQHF.

This chain links TRBV5-1 with TRBJ2-1, with D perhaps matching TRBD1 or TRBD2 (5 bases each). The CDR3 has 14 residues. Germline V lookup: CDR1 SGHRS, CDR2 YFSETQ. V lost 0 bases, J lost 6 bases, and 10 bases lay in between. The CDR3 DNA reads TGCGCCAGCAGCTTGGGGGCAGGGAGCAATGAGCAGTTCTTC. It yields the protein CASSLGAGSNEQFF.

This sequence joins TRBV10-1 and TRBJ2-3; 7 bases are shared with TRBD1. The trim removed 3 bases at V and 0 bases at J, leaving 3 bases unmatched. Per germline, CDR1 WNHNN and CDR2 SYGVQD (reference sequence). The length of the CDR3 is 15 residues. This CDR3 is CASSEDRESTDTQYF. CDR3 coding DNA: TGCGCCAGCAGTGAAGACAGGGAAAGCACAGATACGCAGTATTTT.